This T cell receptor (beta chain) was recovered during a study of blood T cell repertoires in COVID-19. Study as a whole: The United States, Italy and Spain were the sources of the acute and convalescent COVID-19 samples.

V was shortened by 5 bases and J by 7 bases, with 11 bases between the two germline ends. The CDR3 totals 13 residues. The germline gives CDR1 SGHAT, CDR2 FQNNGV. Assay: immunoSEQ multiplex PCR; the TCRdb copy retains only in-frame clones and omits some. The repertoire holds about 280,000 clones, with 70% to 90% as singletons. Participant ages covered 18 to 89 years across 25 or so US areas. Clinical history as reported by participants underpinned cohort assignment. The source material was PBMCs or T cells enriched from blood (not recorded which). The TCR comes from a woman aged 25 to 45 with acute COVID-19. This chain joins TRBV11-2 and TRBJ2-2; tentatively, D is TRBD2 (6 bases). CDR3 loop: CASSQTSFGELFF. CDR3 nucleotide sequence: TGTGCCAGCAGCCAGACTAGTTTCGGGGAGCTGTTTTTT. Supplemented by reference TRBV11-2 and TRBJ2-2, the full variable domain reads EAGVAQSPRYKIIEKRQSVAFWCNPISGHATLYWYQQILGQGPKLLIQFQNNGVVDDSQLPKDRFSAERLKGVDSTLKIQPAKLEDSAVYLCASSQTSFGELFFGEGSRLTVL.